This T cell receptor beta chain was captured by sequencing in a study of blood T cell repertoires in COVID-19. Across the whole study: The United States, Italy and Spain provided the acute and convalescent COVID-19 samples. PBMCs, B-cell-depleted T cells, or T cells provided the cDNA or gDNA that made up the material.

With 2 bases clipped from V and 8 bases from J, the junction kept 6 bases outside the gene matches. Germline CDR1 is SGHAT and CDR2 is FQNNGV. The CDR3 is 15 residues long. Original handling: The authors estimated nucleated cell counts from reference gene primer amplification. The assay was immunoSEQ multiplex PCR, and TCRdb's table has in-frame clones only and misses some. V and J calls plus clone size are reproduced from that table; the DNA served to infer D and trimming. There are over 200,000 clones in the sample; around four fifths occur only once, and roughly 8.8% lies in the top ten. Sequenced sample: peripheral blood. The V gene is TRBV11-2, the J gene TRBJ2-1; TRBD2 matches 10 bases. The clonotype originates from a man between 40 and 49 years old with active or convalescent COVID-19. The CDR3 DNA sequence: TGTGCCAGCAGCTTACTAGCGGGAGTGAGCGATGAGCAGTTCTTC. It is translated as CASSLLAGVSDEQFF.